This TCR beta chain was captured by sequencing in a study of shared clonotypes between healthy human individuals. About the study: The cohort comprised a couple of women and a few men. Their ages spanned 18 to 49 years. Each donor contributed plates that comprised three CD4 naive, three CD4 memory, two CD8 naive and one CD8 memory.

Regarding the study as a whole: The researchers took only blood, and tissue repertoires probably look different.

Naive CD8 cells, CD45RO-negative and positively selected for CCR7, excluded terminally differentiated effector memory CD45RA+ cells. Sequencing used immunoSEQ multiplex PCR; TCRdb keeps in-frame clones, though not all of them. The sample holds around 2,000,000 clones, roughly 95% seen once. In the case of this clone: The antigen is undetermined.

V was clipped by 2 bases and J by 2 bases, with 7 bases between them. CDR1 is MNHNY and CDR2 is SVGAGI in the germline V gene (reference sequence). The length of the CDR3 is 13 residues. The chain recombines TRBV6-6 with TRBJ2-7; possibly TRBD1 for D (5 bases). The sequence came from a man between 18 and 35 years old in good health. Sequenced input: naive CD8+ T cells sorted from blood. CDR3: CASSYGRAYEQYF. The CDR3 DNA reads TGTGCCAGCAGTTACGGCAGGGCCTACGAGCAGTACTTC.